This T cell receptor (beta chain) was documented in a study of shared T cell receptors in the human thymus. The table lists this clone with a count of one. Sequenced by immunoSEQ multiplex PCR; TCRdb stores in-frame clones only, minus some. The data show approximately 580,000 clones, with about 80% seen just once and about 0.013% held by the top ten. The CDR3 extends over 14 amino acids. CDR1 is LNHNV, CDR2 YYDKDF, per germline (reference sequence). V lost 2 bases to trimming and J lost 1 base, with 6 bases between them. This sample was shared with a second study, whose subject was human thymus T cells. From that second work: Healthy Finnish infants undergoing corrective surgery for congenital heart defects were used as donors. Thymus specimens were resections from corrective heart surgery. Use of V and J genes seemed skewed within the thymic and blood repertoires. Related studies noted strongly shared thymic repertoires across unrelated people.

Sample: thymocytes. The receptor was derived from a boy in the first two years of life with a congenital heart defect. The chain carries TRBV15 and TRBJ2-4; possibly TRBD1 for D (6 bases). The CDR3 coding sequence is TGTGCCACCAGCAGAAGGGGGGCCAAAAACATTCAGTACTTC. This sequence encodes CATSRRGAKNIQYF.